The 7 T cell receptor beta chains below all came from one sample that was sequenced in a study of preoperative IRX-2 immunotherapy in early breast cancer. Clones were sequenced by immunoSEQ multiplex PCR, and TCRdb holds only the in-frame ones, with some missing. Seen here are approximately 44,000 clones, approximately 95% observed once, and the top ten hold 1.6%. The treatment denotes: preoperative locoregional IRX-2 cytokine immunotherapy. Here the sequenced sample was tumor tissue, taken after IRX-2 immunotherapy. The source of these receptors is a human donor with breast cancer.

V usage is TRBV7-2 and J usage is TRBJ1-5; D might be TRBD1 (6 bases). Trimming left V 7 bases short and J 3 bases short, with 13 bases between. The CDR3 is 14 amino acids. Germline CDR1 and CDR2: SGHTA and FQGNSA. CDR3 residues: CASNLGGPNQPQHF. The CDR3 nucleotides read TGTGCCAGCAACCTGGGGGGGCCCAATCAGCCCCAGCATTTT. Full variable domain (rest looked up from reference TRBV7-2 and TRBJ1-5): GAGVSQSPSNKVTEKGKDVELRCDPISGHTALYWYRQSLGQGLEFLIYFQGNSAPDKSGLPSDRFSAERTGGSVSTLTIQRTQQEDSAVYLCASNLGGPNQPQHFGDGTRLSIL.

The rearrangement uses TRBV27 and TRBJ2-7; D may be TRBD2 (5 bases). Trimming removed 6 bases at V and 0 bases at J, with 9 bases between. Germline loops: CDR1 MNHEY, CDR2 SMNVEV (reference sequence). The CDR3 consists of 13 residues. The CDR3 loop is CASSLAGSYEQYF. CDR3 nucleotide sequence: TGTGCCAGCAGCCTAGCTGGCTCCTACGAGCAGTACTTC.

The chain employs TRBV2 and TRBJ2-1; 9 bases align to TRBD2. V shed 3 bases, J shed 6 bases, and the junction held 6 bases outside the gene matches. Looked up from germline, CDR1 is SNHLY and CDR2 is FYNNEI. CDR3 length: 15 amino acids. CDR3 region: CASSEYSGRPNEQFF. In DNA form, the CDR3 reads TGTGCCAGCAGTGAGTACAGCGGGAGGCCCAATGAGCAGTTCTTC. The whole variable domain, remainder taken from reference TRBV2 and TRBJ2-1, is EPEVTQTPSHQVTQMGQEVILRCVPISNHLYFYWYRQILGQKVEFLVSFYNNEISEKSEIFDDQFSVERPDGSNFTLKIRSTKLEDSAMYFCASSEYSGRPNEQFFGPGTRLTVL.

CDR3 DNA: TGTGCCAGCAGCCCCCGGGCCCATTACAATGAGCAGTTCTTC. Encoded protein: CASSPRAHYNEQFF. The V gene is TRBV4-2, the J gene TRBJ2-1; D unresolved. This CDR3 is 14 amino acids long. Trimming left V 4 bases short and J 4 bases short, with 11 bases between. CDR1 LGHNA and CDR2 YNFKEQ come from the germline V gene.

This clone has a single count. The rearrangement links TRBV28 to TRBJ1-5, with D perhaps TRBD1 (6 bases). The CDR3 extends over 15 amino acids. V shed 6 bases and J shed 1 base, with 13 bases lying between them. Germline CDR1 and CDR2: MDHEN and SYDVKM. In DNA, the CDR3 is TGTGCCAGCAGGATCAGGGGATTAAGCAATCAGCCCCAGCATTTT. This translates into CASRIRGLSNQPQHF.

The J gene is TRBJ1-3, the V gene TRBV7-2; D is undetermined. The CDR3 extends over 12 amino acids. Looked up from germline, CDR1 is SGHTA and CDR2 is FQGNSA. Trimming pared 7 bases from V and 6 bases from J, leaving 10 bases between. This CDR3 reads CASTYSANTIYF. CDR3 nucleotides: TGTGCCAGCACCTATTCGGCAAACACCATATATTTT.

The V call is TRBV9, the J call TRBJ2-2; the match to TRBD2 covers 8 bases. Per germline, CDR1 SGDLS and CDR2 YYNGEE. This CDR3 spans 16 amino acids. V lost 4 bases, J lost 6 bases, and 11 bases stayed unmatched. The CDR3 nucleotides are TGTGCCAGCAGCCGAGACGGGGGGGGCGAGGCCGGGGAGCTGTTTTTT. Translating it yields CASSRDGGGEAGELFF.